These 21 T cell receptor beta chains share one sample of origin, sequenced in a study of blood T cell repertoires in COVID-19. Measured with immunoSEQ multiplex PCR; TCRdb has only the in-frame clones, and not every one. The sample comprises 65,000 or so clones, around 87% of which are singletons, and over 9% rests with the top ten. The sample consisted of peripheral blood. The receptors were gathered from a human donor with acute or convalescent COVID-19. The donor label of this sample is uncertain.

The V and J genes are TRBV10-2 and TRBJ1-4; a weak D match, TRBD1 (6 bases). The germline V gene encodes CDR1 WSHSY and CDR2 SAAADI. The CDR3 length is 15 residues. The V gene lost 6 bases and the J gene lost 8 bases, with 19 bases spanning the gap. The chain's CDR3 is CASRPRDTLSEKLFF. As DNA, the CDR3 is TGCGCCAGCAGACCTAGGGACACCCTGTCGGAAAAACTGTTTTTT.

The chain carries TRBV5-1 and TRBJ2-5; 13 bases fit TRBD2. This CDR3 is built from 19 residues. The V gene's germline CDR1 is SGHRS and CDR2 YFSETQ. J gave up 0 bases and V 2 bases, and 10 bases lay outside the gene matches. The CDR3 coding sequence is TGCGCCAGCAGCTTTCTTCCGACTAGCGGGGGGTCTTACCAAGAGACCCAGTACTTC. This codes for CASSFLPTSGGSYQETQYF. The entire variable domain, with the rest obtained from reference TRBV5-1 and TRBJ2-5, is as follows: KAGVTQTPRYLIKTRGQQVTLSCSPISGHRSVSWYQQTPGQGLQFLFEYFSETQRNKGNFPGRFSGRQFSNSRSEMNVSTLELGDSALYLCASSFLPTSGGSYQETQYFGPGTRLLVL.

This chain joins TRBV5-1 and TRBJ2-2, with 12 bases that match TRBD2. CDR1 is SGHRS and CDR2 is YFSETQ in the germline V gene. Unmatched junction bases numbered 5, after V lost 3 bases and J lost 5 bases. This CDR3 region has 16 residues. DNA of the CDR3: TGCGCCAGCAGCTCGCATCTAGCGGGGGGGACCGGGGAGCTGTTTTTT. The encoded protein is CASSSHLAGGTGELFF.

This chain links TRBV27 with TRBJ2-7, with 11 bases aligning to TRBD2. The CDR3 is 18 residues long. In germline, CDR1 is MNHEY, CDR2 SMNVEV (reference sequence). Trimming cost V 2 bases and J 3 bases; bases outside gene matches: 12. The CDR3 DNA is TGTGCCAGCAGTTTAACCCCGTCCTTAGCGGGAGGGGTCTACGAGCAGTACTTC. Its protein product is CASSLTPSLAGGVYEQYF.

V is TRBV11-2 and J is TRBJ1-3, with 10 positions matching TRBD1. The V gene's germline CDR1 is SGHAT and CDR2 FQNNGV. The CDR3 length is 15 residues. J lost 6 bases, V lost 5 bases, and 7 bases had no gene match. The CDR3 reads CASSIAGQGTNTIYF. CDR3 DNA: TGTGCCAGCAGCATAGCGGGACAGGGGACAAACACCATATATTTT.

The chain carries TRBV19 and TRBJ2-5, with 7 bases identical to TRBD1. The V and J ends lost 7 bases and 0 bases, in that order; junction bases with no gene match: 5. CDR3 size: 14 residues. Per germline, CDR1 LNHDA and CDR2 SQIVND (reference sequence). For the CDR3, the DNA is TGTGCCAGTACGAGGACAGGAGACCAAGAGACCCAGTACTTC. Encoded protein: CASTRTGDQETQYF.

This rearrangement joins TRBV3-1 (or the pseudogene TRBV3-2) to TRBJ2-2, with 13 nucleotides matching TRBD2. The junction had 4 bases not matched to a gene; V was cut back by 4 bases and J by 2 bases. This CDR3 is built from 17 residues. Germline assignment: CDR1 LGHDT and CDR2 YNNKEL (reference sequence). The CDR3, as DNA: TGTGCCAGCAGCCGTGGACTAGCGGGAGTAAACACCGGGGAGCTGTTTTTT. Translating it yields CASSRGLAGVNTGELFF.

This clone was detected only a few times. The chain combines TRBV18 with TRBJ1-2; 8 bases map to TRBD1. The CDR3 contains 13 residues. Looked up from germline, CDR1 is KGHSH and CDR2 is LQKENI. The V gene end was trimmed by 3 bases and the J gene end by 4 bases; junction bases not matched to a gene: 1. Here the CDR3 DNA reads TGTGCCAGCTCACCGGACAGGGCCTATGGCTACACCTTC. Residues: CASSPDRAYGYTF.

Concerning this clone itself: The junction and the germline gene differ at one end; a read error may be behind it. The genes are TRBV4-2 and TRBJ1-3, with no clear D. Germline CDR1 and CDR2: LGHNA and YNFKEQ. There are 16 residues in the CDR3. This CDR3 is CARSRAGDDSGNTIYF. CDR3 DNA sequence: TGTGCCCGCAGCCGGGCTGGCGACGACTCTGGAAACACCATATATTTT.

This sequence joins TRBV7-2 and TRBJ2-5; no firm D call. Germline-derived CDR1 and CDR2 are SGHTA and FQGNSA. The CDR3 is 11 residues long. The V end was cut by 5 bases, the J end by 3 bases, with 4 bases between. CDR3 residues: CASSHKETQYF. For the CDR3, the DNA is TGTGCCAGCAGCCACAAAGAGACCCAGTACTTC.

The genes are TRBV5-1 and TRBJ2-2; 10 nucleotides align to TRBD1. V lost 5 bases and J lost 5; bases outside the gene matches: 6. Germline V lookup: CDR1 SGHRS, CDR2 YFSETQ. The CDR3 consists of 15 residues. The CDR3 reads CASRPTGGLTGELFF. DNA for the CDR3: TGCGCCAGCAGACCGACAGGGGGCCTAACCGGGGAGCTGTTTTTT.

The rearrangement uses TRBV28 and TRBJ2-3; D is ambiguous. Germline values: CDR1 MDHEN, CDR2 SYDVKM. The CDR3 extends over 18 amino acids. V was trimmed by 1 base and J by 0 bases, leaving 17 bases between them. The CDR3 DNA reads as TGTGCCAGCAGTTTATACGGCGAAATGGCAGGAAGCACAGATACGCAGTATTTT. This translates into CASSLYGEMAGSTDTQYF.

The chain couples TRBV14 to TRBJ2-1; 12 nucleotides match TRBD1. J lost 9 bases, V lost 1 base, and 7 bases had no gene match. The CDR3 contains 16 residues. Germline V lookup: CDR1 SGHDN, CDR2 FVKESK. In nucleotides, the CDR3 is TGTGCCAGCAGCCAAGGGGGGGACAGGGGGCATGGTGAGCAGTTCTTC. Protein sequence: CASSQGGDRGHGEQFF. The complete variable domain, with remaining parts taken from reference TRBV14 and TRBJ2-1, reads EAGVTQFPSHSVIEKGQTVTLRCDPISGHDNLYWYRRVMGKEIKFLLHFVKESKQDESGMPNNRFLAERTGGTYSTLKVQPAELEDSGVYFCASSQGGDRGHGEQFFGPGTRLTVL.

Written as DNA, the CDR3 is TGTGCCAGCAGTTTCATCTCAGGGAATCAGCCCCAGCATTTT. Protein: CASSFISGNQPQHF. This chain connects TRBV28 to TRBJ1-5, with D perhaps TRBD1 (5 bases). CDR3 length equals 14 residues. The V gene lost 3 bases and the J gene lost 4 bases, with 10 bases spanning the gap. The germline gives CDR1 MDHEN, CDR2 SYDVKM. Filled out from reference TRBV28 and TRBJ1-5, the complete variable domain reads DVKVTQSSRYLVKRTGEKVFLECVQDMDHENMFWYRQDPGLGLRLIYFSYDVKMKEKGDIPEGYSVSREKKERFSLILESASTNQTSMYLCASSFISGNQPQHFGDGTRLSIL.

The chain carries TRBV9 and TRBJ1-5; TRBD1 is a possible D gene (5 bases). The CDR3 spans 14 residues. CDR1 is SGDLS, CDR2 YYNGEE, per germline. V was clipped by 4 bases and J by 5 bases, with 13 bases between them. The CDR3 bases are TGTGCCAGCAGCCCGGGGGTAGGGGATCAGCCCCAGCATTTT. It encodes CASSPGVGDQPQHF.

The chain is built from TRBV7-9 and TRBJ2-7; D perhaps matches TRBD2 (6 bases). This CDR3 is built from 15 residues. CDR1 is SEHNR, CDR2 FQNEAQ, per germline (reference sequence). The ends were cut back, 2 bases at V and 2 bases at J, with 13 bases in the middle. The CDR3, as DNA: TGTGCCAGCAGCTTATACGGGGACTTTACCTACGAGCAGTACTTC. Amino acid sequence: CASSLYGDFTYEQYF.

The rearrangement links TRBV6-1 to TRBJ1-5, with D perhaps matching TRBD1 (5 bases). Trimming left V 1 base short and J 4 bases short, with 8 bases between. The germline CDR1 and CDR2 sequences are MNHNS and SASEGT. The CDR3 consists of 14 residues. CDR3 coding DNA: TGTGCCAGCAGTGAAGTCAGGGTGAATCAGCCCCAGCATTTT. This codes for CASSEVRVNQPQHF.

This chain uses TRBV19 with TRBJ2-7; 9 bases map to TRBD1. Losses at the gene ends were 3 bases for V and 6 bases for J; bases not matched to a gene: 9. The CDR3 runs 15 residues. The germline gives CDR1 LNHDA, CDR2 SQIVND (reference sequence). This chain's CDR3 is CASSITGTGRVEQYF. CDR3 DNA sequence: TGTGCCAGTAGTATCACCGGGACAGGGAGGGTCGAGCAGTACTTC.

The chain's CDR3 is CASRRDRTYTF. In DNA form, the CDR3 reads TGCGCCAGCAGGCGGGACAGGACCTATACCTTC. The rearrangement joins TRBV5-1 to TRBJ1-2; TRBD1 agrees at 8 bases. This CDR3 is built from 11 residues. After removal of 5 bases from V and 14 bases from J, the junction contained 8 bases not matched to a gene. Per the germline V gene, CDR1 is SGHRS and CDR2 is YFSETQ. Combining the CDR3 with reference TRBV5-1 and TRBJ1-2 gives the whole variable domain KAGVTQTPRYLIKTRGQQVTLSCSPISGHRSVSWYQQTPGQGLQFLFEYFSETQRNKGNFPGRFSGRQFSNSRSEMNVSTLELGDSALYLCASRRDRTYTFGSGTRLTVV.

The gene calls are TRBV10-3 and TRBJ1-1, with TRBD1 matching 10 bases. The CDR3 has 14 residues. The germline V gene has CDR1 ENHRY and CDR2 SYGVKD. Unmatched junction bases numbered 5, after V lost 6 bases and J lost 4 bases. CDR3 amino acids: CAIRGDRGSTEAFF. The CDR3 bases are TGTGCCATCAGGGGGGACAGGGGAAGCACTGAAGCTTTCTTT.

V and J are TRBV28 and TRBJ2-3, with a possible D match to TRBD2 (7 bases). Germline V gene lookup returns CDR1 MDHEN and CDR2 SYDVKM. The CDR3 loop spans 15 amino acids. The V and J ends lost 10 bases and 2 bases respectively, with 19 bases between them. The CDR3 here is CAIRGGAISTDTQYF. CDR3 in DNA: TGTGCCATCCGTGGGGGGGCCATTTCCACAGATACGCAGTATTTT.